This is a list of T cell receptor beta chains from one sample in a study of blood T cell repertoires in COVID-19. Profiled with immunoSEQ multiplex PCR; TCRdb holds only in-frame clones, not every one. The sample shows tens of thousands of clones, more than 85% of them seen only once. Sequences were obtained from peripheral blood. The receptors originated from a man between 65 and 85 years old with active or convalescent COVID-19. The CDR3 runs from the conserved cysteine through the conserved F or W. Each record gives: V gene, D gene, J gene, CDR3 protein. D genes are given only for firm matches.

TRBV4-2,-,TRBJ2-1,CASSHRGDFPYNEQFF
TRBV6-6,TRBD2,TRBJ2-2,CASRLAGQGELFF
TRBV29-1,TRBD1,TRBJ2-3,CSVEDSGTGPDTQYF
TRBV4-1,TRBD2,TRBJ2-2,CASSRSGLAGGKNTGELFF
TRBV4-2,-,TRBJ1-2,CASSQGEQGYGYTF
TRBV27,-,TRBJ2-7,CARPLLWRGQSYEQYF
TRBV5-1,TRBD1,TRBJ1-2,CASSLVTGQGGNYGYTF
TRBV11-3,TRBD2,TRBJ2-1,CASSRDYQEEQFF
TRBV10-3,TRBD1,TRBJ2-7,CAISKTGGEGEQYF
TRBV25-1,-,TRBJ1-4,CASSGRDGSYEKLFF
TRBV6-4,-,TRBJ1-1,CASTGNTEAFF
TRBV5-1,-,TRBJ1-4,CASSRMAANEKLFF
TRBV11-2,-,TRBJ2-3,CASSPLRVSTDTQYF
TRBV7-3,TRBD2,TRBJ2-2,CASSFSGTNTGELFF
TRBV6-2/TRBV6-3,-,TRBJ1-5,CASSYEQAGPRDQPQHF
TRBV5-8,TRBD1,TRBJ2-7,CASSYDFGQGILYEQYF
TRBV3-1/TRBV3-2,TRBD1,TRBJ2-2,CASSRTGVNTGELFF
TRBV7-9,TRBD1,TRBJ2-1,CASSLASTGGWNEQFF
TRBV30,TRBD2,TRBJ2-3,CAYTSGRATDTQYF
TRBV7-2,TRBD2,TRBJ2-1,CASRTTSGRSNEQFF